The rows below give T cell receptor beta chains drawn from one sample of a study of OX40 agonist ivuxolimab in advanced cancers. The assay was immunoSEQ multiplex PCR, and TCRdb's table has in-frame clones only and misses some. Among 20,000 to 25,000 clones listed, 75% to 85% were seen once. Material: CD4+ or CD8+ T cells sorted from blood, obtained in a trial of the OX40 agonist ivuxolimab. Receptors originate from an adult with an advanced solid tumor such as melanoma, head and neck, liver or kidney cancer. Both conserved end residues are part of each CDR3. A D gene is named only where the DNA matches it firmly. Clone size is given for some rows only: seen once, a few or many times, or a class if the clone is expanded.

>.|TRBJ1-1|TRBD1|TRBV11-1
CASSLRQGTEAFF
TGTGCCAGCAGCTTACGACAGGGGACTGAAGCTTTCTTT
>.|TRBJ1-4|.|TRBV25-1
CATDSGRQAREKLFF
TGTGCCACCGACTCGGGAAGGCAAGCCAGAGAAAAACTGTTTTTT
>few|TRBJ1-6|TRBD1|TRBV5-1
CASSGGTGGNSPLHF
TGCGCCAGCAGCGGGGGGACAGGGGGTAATTCACCCCTCCACTTT
>.|TRBJ2-5|TRBD2|TRBV25-1
CASSASGTSGGRGETQYF
TGTGCCAGCAGTGCTTCCGGGACTAGCGGGGGCCGTGGGGAGACCCAGTACTTC
>few|TRBJ2-7|.|TRBV14
CASSQDWTEQYF
TGTGCCAGCAGCCAAGATTGGACCGAGCAGTACTTC
>.|TRBJ2-3|TRBD2|TRBV18
CASSPGAGRTDTQYF
TGTGCCAGCTCACCGGGAGCGGGGCGCACAGATACGCAGTATTTT
>.|TRBJ1-1|.|TRBV6-1
CASPRSRDTEAFF
TGTGCCAGCCCGAGGTCGCGAGACACTGAAGCTTTCTTT
>.|TRBJ2-7|.|TRBV7-3
CASSLEQGRIYEQYF
TGTGCCAGCAGCTTAGAGCAGGGGAGGATTTACGAGCAGTACTTC
>.|TRBJ1-1|.|TRBV7-9
CASSSGQSEAFF
TGTGCCAGCAGTTCCGGACAGTCTGAAGCTTTCTTT
>.|TRBJ2-3|.|TRBV4-3
CASSQDGGTDTQYF
TGCGCCAGCAGCCAAGATGGTGGGACAGATACGCAGTATTTT
>.|TRBJ2-5|.|TRBV28
CASLSTGQETQYF
TGTGCCAGTCTGTCGACAGGCCAAGAGACCCAGTACTTC
>.|TRBJ1-1|.|TRBV7-9
CASSLGWGGTEAFF
TGTGCCAGCAGCTTAGGTTGGGGGGGCACTGAAGCTTTCTTT
>.|TRBJ2-7|.|TRBV15
CATSRANEQYF
TGTGCCACCAGCAGAGCGAACGAGCAGTACTTC
>.|TRBJ2-1|.|TRBV27
CASTLGSGASSYNEQFF
TGTGCCAGCACCTTGGGTAGCGGAGCAAGCTCCTACAATGAGCAGTTCTTC
>.|TRBJ1-4|.|TRBV7-3
CASSLTGARGEKLFF
TGTGCCAGCAGCTTAACGGGGGCGCGGGGTGAAAAACTGTTTTTT
>once|TRBJ1-6|TRBD1|TRBV6-5
CASSSWTGGINSPLHF
TGTGCCAGCAGTTCCTGGACAGGGGGCATTAATTCACCCCTCCACTTT
>few|TRBJ1-1|.|TRBV30
CAWSRGGLNEAFF
TGTGCCTGGAGTAGGGGGGGCCTGAATGAAGCTTTCTTT
>.|TRBJ2-3|.|TRBV2
CANAQDTQYF
TGTGCCAATGCCCAAGATACGCAGTATTTT
>.|TRBJ2-5|.|TRBV11-2
CASSLDGRTGQETQYF
TGTGCCAGCAGCTTAGATGGGAGGACAGGACAAGAGACCCAGTACTTC
>once|TRBJ2-1|.|TRBV10-2
CASKFDPRGEQFF
TGCGCCAGCAAATTCGATCCGAGGGGTGAGCAGTTCTTC
>.|TRBJ2-5|.|TRBV2
CASSWDTVGAQYF
TGTGCCAGCAGTTGGGACACGGTGGGGGCCCAGTACTTC
>.|TRBJ1-5|.|TRBV5-1
CASSLEGGREPQHF
TGCGCCAGCAGCTTGGAGGGAGGACGGGAGCCCCAGCATTTT
>few|TRBJ1-2|TRBD1|TRBV2
CASSGAVRGVESYGYTF
TGTGCCAGCAGTGGGGCGGTCAGGGGGGTGGAGAGCTATGGCTACACCTTC
>.|TRBJ1-2|TRBD1|TRBV7-9
CASSSHSTGGYGYTF
TGTGCCAGCAGCTCCCACTCGACAGGGGGCTATGGCTACACCTTC
>.|TRBJ2-3|TRBD1|TRBV5-1
CASSLVAYQGASTDTQYF
TGCGCCAGCAGCTTGGTGGCATATCAGGGGGCAAGCACAGATACGCAGTATTTT
>.|TRBJ2-7|.|TRBV5-4
CASSLGRFREQYF
TGTGCCAGCAGCCTTGGACGGTTTCGGGAGCAGTACTTC
>few|TRBJ2-7|TRBD1|TRBV7-2
CASSSGTDYEQYF
TGTGCCAGCAGCTCCGGGACAGACTACGAGCAGTACTTC
>few|TRBJ1-2|TRBD1|TRBV5-1
CASSASGGARGYTF
TGCGCCAGCAGCGCCTCAGGGGGCGCGAGGGGCTACACCTTC
>few|TRBJ1-2|.|TRBV5-4
CASAAVGNYGYTF
TGTGCCAGCGCGGCAGTGGGTAACTATGGCTACACCTTC
>.|TRBJ2-7|.|TRBV19
CASSIGQAYEQYF
TGTGCCAGTAGTATAGGACAAGCCTACGAGCAGTACTTC
>.|TRBJ1-2|.|TRBV7-3
CASSLTSGDAVYGYTF
TGTGCCAGCAGCTTAACGTCCGGGGATGCGGTCTATGGCTACACCTTC